This entry lists 32 T cell receptor beta chains sequenced from one sample in a study of CD8+ T cells in alopecia areata. In each case, RNA was isolated and then reverse transcribed into cDNA as the sequencing template. TCRdb's table, derived via immunoSEQ multiplex PCR, lists solely in-frame clones and lacks some. This table has 150,000 to 200,000 clones, 59% appearing once. The sample consisted of CD4+ T cells sorted from blood, taken at week 0. These receptor sequences come from a human donor with alopecia areata.

The J gene is TRBJ2-7, the V gene TRBV2; D remains ambiguous. This CDR3 contains 11 residues. CDR1 is SNHLY and CDR2 is FYNNEI in the germline V gene. V lost 4 bases, J lost 7 bases, and 8 bases lay in between. The CDR3 protein is CASSGSREQYF. The CDR3 DNA sequence: TGTGCCAGCAGTGGTAGCAGGGAGCAGTACTTC.

CDR3 bases: TGTGCCAGCAGCCAGAAGCCGGGACTAGCGGAGGAGACCCAGTACTTC. As protein: CASSQKPGLAEETQYF. V and J are TRBV4-2 and TRBJ2-5; 11 bases align to TRBD2. Germline CDR1 and CDR2: LGHNA and YNFKEQ. V lost 3 bases, J lost 5 bases, and 8 bases stayed unmatched. The CDR3 covers 16 residues.

This clone was detected a few times. V is TRBV29-1 and J is TRBJ2-3; D call uncertain. V was pared by 5 bases and J by 3 bases, with 9 bases between. The CDR3 spans 12 residues. Germline assignment: CDR1 SQVTM and CDR2 ANQGSEA. In DNA form, the CDR3 reads TGCAGCGTTACGCCCGGGACAGATACGCAGTATTTT. It specifies CSVTPGTDTQYF.

The chain combines TRBV6-5 with TRBJ1-2; D gene uncertain. Deletions cut 2 bases from V and 1 base from J, with 8 bases between. CDR1 is MNHEY and CDR2 is SVGAGI in the germline V gene. The CDR3 is 14 amino acids. The CDR3 loop is CASSYNRVNYGYTF. CDR3 bases: TGTGCCAGCAGTTACAACCGTGTTAACTATGGCTACACCTTC.

This clone was found a few times. Other DNA variants within this sample encode the same CDR3. The V call is TRBV6-5, the J call TRBJ2-3; D gene ambiguous. The length of the CDR3 is 11 residues. Trimming took off 5 bases at V and 2 bases at J, with 2 bases between the two ends. Germline V gene data show CDR1 as MNHEY and CDR2 as SVGAGI. For the CDR3, the DNA is TGTGCCAGCAGTAACACAGATACGCAGTATTTT. Residues: CASSNTDTQYF.

The CDR3 nucleotides read TGTGCCAGTAGCCCTCGGGCAGGGGCCGAGCAGTACTTC. This codes for CASSPRAGAEQYF. The V gene is TRBV19, the J gene TRBJ2-7; possible D gene TRBD1, 6 bases. This CDR3 is 13 amino acids long. CDR1 LNHDA and CDR2 SQIVND come from the germline V gene (reference sequence). V was shortened by 6 bases and J by 6 bases, with 15 bases between the two germline ends.

This chain uses TRBV11-2 with TRBJ1-1; TRBD1 aligns across 9 bases. Per germline, CDR1 SGHAT and CDR2 FQNNGV. CDR3 length: 17 residues. V shed 7 bases and J 4 bases; nucleotides not matched to a gene: 16. The CDR3 nucleotides read TGTGCCAGCAAACAGGGGGCGGGGATCATAGCGGTCACTGAAGCTTTCTTT. This translates into CASKQGAGIIAVTEAFF. The full variable domain, its missing parts supplied by reference TRBV11-2 and TRBJ1-1, is EAGVAQSPRYKIIEKRQSVAFWCNPISGHATLYWYQQILGQGPKLLIQFQNNGVVDDSQLPKDRFSAERLKGVDSTLKIQPAKLEDSAVYLCASKQGAGIIAVTEAFFGQGTRLTVV.

This sequence joins TRBV5-1 and TRBJ1-1; no definite D call. V shed 0 bases and J shed 2 bases, with 8 bases lying between them. Germline CDR1 and CDR2: SGHRS and YFSETQ. The CDR3 sequence is 14 residues long. CDR3 sequence: CASSLAVVNTEAFF. Written as DNA, the CDR3 is TGCGCCAGCAGCTTGGCCGTGGTCAACACTGAAGCTTTCTTT.

This chain connects TRBV29-1 to TRBJ2-7; D is uncertain. The CDR3 extends over 12 amino acids. Germline V lookup: CDR1 SQVTM, CDR2 ANQGSEA. Trimming shortened V by 4 bases and J by 2 bases, and 9 bases separated the two germline ends. This CDR3 reads CSVVTDPYEQYF. CDR3 bases: TGCAGCGTTGTCACAGACCCCTACGAGCAGTACTTC.

The gene calls are TRBV7-9 and TRBJ2-7, with TRBD1 matching 8 bases. V shed 7 bases, J shed 1 base, and the junction held 6 bases outside the gene matches. Germline V gives CDR1 SEHNR, CDR2 FQNEAQ (reference sequence). This CDR3 is 14 amino acids long. The CDR3 reads CASTTGQGSYEQYF. CDR3 bases: TGTGCCAGCACCACCGGACAGGGATCCTACGAGCAGTACTTC.

This clone came up once. This chain uses TRBV12-5 with TRBJ1-2; D possibly corresponds to TRBD1 (5 bases). Germline CDR1 and CDR2: LGHNT and FRNRAP. The CDR3 has 13 residues. V was clipped by 4 bases and J by 3 bases, with 9 bases between them. DNA of the CDR3: TGTGCTAGTGGTTCGCTAGGGGACTATGGCTACACCTTC. Translating it yields CASGSLGDYGYTF.

This rearrangement joins TRBV5-1 to TRBJ2-7; D uncertain. The CDR3 spans 13 residues. Germline V gives CDR1 SGHRS, CDR2 YFSETQ. Between the trimmed V and J ends, which lost 1 base and 3 bases, there was a span of 8 bases. The CDR3 region is CASSLRTDYEQYF. CDR3 DNA sequence: TGCGCCAGCAGCTTGCGTACAGACTACGAGCAGTACTTC.

The rearrangement links TRBV2 to TRBJ1-2, with D uncertain. This CDR3 is 13 amino acids long. The V gene's germline CDR1 is SNHLY and CDR2 FYNNEI. V lost 3 bases and J 3 bases, leaving 8 bases between the germline ends. The CDR3 nucleotides read TGTGCCAGCAGTGACAGGCCGGACTATGGCTACACCTTC. Its protein product is CASSDRPDYGYTF.

This clone turned up a few times. J is TRBJ2-7 and V is TRBV30; D is perhaps TRBD1 (5 bases). With 0 bases removed from V and 9 bases from J, the gap between germline ends came to 27 bases. Germline values: CDR1 GTSNPN, CDR2 SVGIG (reference sequence). This CDR3 region has 17 residues. CDR3 region: CAWSVPHGQSPLRGQYF. CDR3 coding DNA: TGTGCCTGGAGTGTCCCCCACGGGCAATCCCCTTTAAGGGGGCAGTACTTC.

This chain uses TRBV4-1 with TRBJ1-1; 7 bases match TRBD1. The CDR3 totals 16 residues. Trimming removed 3 bases from V and 0 bases from J; junction bases left unmatched: 7. Per the germline V gene, CDR1 is MGHRA and CDR2 is YSYEKL. CDR3 sequence (DNA): TGCGCCAGCAGCCAGCACCAGGGACAGTTGAACACTGAAGCTTTCTTT. This translates into CASSQHQGQLNTEAFF.

The V gene is TRBV6-1, the J gene TRBJ2-3, with a tentative D call TRBD2 (7 bases). The germline V gene has CDR1 MNHNS and CDR2 SASEGT. Trimming took off 9 bases at V and 5 bases at J, with 12 bases between the two ends. This CDR3 region has 12 residues. CDR3 coding DNA: TGTGCCAGTGAAGGGGGGGGAGATACGCAGTATTTT. Translating it yields CASEGGGDTQYF.

The V and J genes are TRBV2 and TRBJ2-7; D is possibly TRBD2 (6 bases). V was trimmed by 8 bases and J by 7 bases, leaving 18 bases between them. The germline V gene has CDR1 SNHLY and CDR2 FYNNEI. This CDR3 has 13 amino acids. The DNA of the CDR3 is TGTGCCAGCCGGGTACTCCCAGGAGGGGAGCAGTACTTC. Translation gives CASRVLPGGEQYF.

The rearrangement links TRBV7-9 to TRBJ1-2; TRBD1 matches at 8 bases. The V segment lost 4 bases and the J segment 1 base; nucleotides outside the gene matches: 5. This CDR3 is 15 amino acids long. Germline assignment: CDR1 SEHNR and CDR2 FQNEAQ (reference sequence). The chain's CDR3 is CASSSDRANNYGYTF. The CDR3 DNA is TGTGCCAGCAGCTCGGACAGGGCAAATAACTATGGCTACACCTTC.

The chain has TRBV2 and TRBJ1-5, with 8 positions matching TRBD1. Germline CDR1 reads SNHLY; CDR2 reads FYNNEI. V dropped 5 bases and J dropped 4; count of bases not matched to a gene: 1. This CDR3 has 13 residues. The CDR3 sequence is CASSQGANQPQHF. The CDR3 DNA sequence: TGTGCCAGCAGTCAGGGGGCAAATCAGCCCCAGCATTTT.

This clone was found once. This chain uses TRBV30 with TRBJ1-4; D is ambiguous. The germline V and J ends were trimmed by 0 bases and 0 bases, with 14 bases remaining between them. CDR3 size: 17 residues. Germline loops: CDR1 GTSNPN, CDR2 SVGIG (reference sequence). The CDR3 sequence: CAWSVQFGRATNEKLFF. The CDR3 region has the DNA TGTGCCTGGAGTGTACAGTTCGGGCGCGCAACTAATGAAAAACTGTTTTTT.

V is TRBV4-2 and J is TRBJ1-2; a weak D match, TRBD1 (6 bases). The CDR3 runs 15 residues. Trimming removed 0 bases from V and 2 bases from J, with 10 bases in between. The germline V gene has CDR1 LGHNA and CDR2 YNFKEQ. DNA of the CDR3: TGTGCCAGCAGCCAAGATCGGACAGTAAACTATGGCTACACCTTC. Amino acids: CASSQDRTVNYGYTF.

Many counts were recorded for this clone. The V and J genes are TRBV11-2 and TRBJ2-1; the match to TRBD1 covers 9 bases. V lost 1 base to trimming and J lost 8 bases; unmatched junction nucleotides: 6. This CDR3 is 15 amino acids long. Germline V gene sequence: CDR1 SGHAT, CDR2 FQNNGV. Here the CDR3 reads CASSLVGQGIHEQFF. CDR3 DNA sequence: TGTGCCAGCAGCTTAGTTGGACAGGGGATCCATGAGCAGTTCTTC.

The chain carries TRBV5-1 and TRBJ1-3; no definite D call. The CDR3 has 14 amino acids. Trimming took 0 bases from V and 0 from J, leaving 4 bases between them. Germline CDR1 and CDR2: SGHRS and YFSETQ. CDR3 protein: CASSLAPSGNTIYF. The CDR3 nucleotides read TGCGCCAGCAGCTTGGCACCCTCTGGAAACACCATATATTTT.

This clone was found once. The V and J genes are TRBV29-1 and TRBJ2-6, with D tentatively TRBD1 (5 bases). Per germline, CDR1 SQVTM and CDR2 ANQGSEA. The V end was cut by 4 bases, the J end by 2 bases, with 15 bases between. The CDR3 has 16 amino acids. CDR3 sequence reads: CSVVLGEGPGANVLTF. For the CDR3, the DNA is TGCAGCGTTGTTTTAGGGGAAGGACCTGGGGCCAACGTCCTGACTTTC.

The chain joins TRBV13 to TRBJ2-2; TRBD1 agrees at 7 bases. The CDR3 consists of 18 residues. J gave up 5 bases and V 6 bases, and 18 bases lay outside the gene matches. In germline, CDR1 is PRHDT, CDR2 FYEKMQ (reference sequence). CDR3 bases: TGTGCCAGCAGTTCAATCTGGACAGGTTGGGATCTTACCGGGGAGCTGTTTTTT. Amino acid sequence: CASSSIWTGWDLTGELFF.

The chain links TRBV4-2 to TRBJ1-5, with D possibly matching TRBD1 (5 bases). The ends were cut back, 5 bases at V and 6 bases at J, with 11 bases in the middle. This CDR3 contains 13 residues. Germline assignment: CDR1 LGHNA and CDR2 YNFKEQ. CDR3: CASSGGNVQPQHF. The CDR3 region has the DNA TGTGCCAGCAGCGGGGGGAATGTTCAGCCCCAGCATTTT.

The rearrangement uses TRBV18 and TRBJ2-7, with TRBD1 matching 9 bases. The CDR3 runs to 12 residues. Germline V gene data show CDR1 as KGHSH and CDR2 as LQKENI. The trim removed 8 bases at V and 5 bases at J, leaving 4 bases unmatched. In DNA, the CDR3 is TGTGCCAGCGGACAGGGGCAGAACGAGCAGTACTTC. Amino acid sequence: CASGQGQNEQYF.

Turning to this clone: It may be a read error: a sequence one base away is much more abundant. This chain links TRBV13 with TRBJ2-1; 10 nucleotides line up with TRBD1. The CDR3 contains 16 residues. V shed 10 bases, J shed 8 bases, and the junction held 17 bases outside the gene matches. Germline assignment: CDR1 PRHDT and CDR2 FYEKMQ (reference sequence). The CDR3 DNA sequence: TGTGCCACCAGTGACAGCGGACAGGGGGACAGGGATGAGCAGTTCTTC. Translating gives CATSDSGQGDRDEQFF.

V gene TRBV29-1 combines with J gene TRBJ1-3; D may be TRBD1 (6 bases). This CDR3 has 12 residues. From germline, CDR1 is SQVTM and CDR2 ANQGSEA. Trimming removed 7 bases at V and 4 bases at J, with 11 bases between. Here the CDR3 reads CSGGGYGNTIYF. The DNA for the CDR3 is TGCAGCGGAGGGGGGTACGGAAACACCATATATTTT.

The chain links TRBV10-1 to TRBJ2-3; D is possibly TRBD2 (6 bases). The germline V gene encodes CDR1 WNHNN and CDR2 SYGVQD (reference sequence). CDR3 length: 15 residues. Trimming left V 3 bases short and J 3 bases short, with 13 bases between. Written as DNA, the CDR3 is TGCGCCAGCAGTGAACCATCCGGGACTACAGATACGCAGTATTTT. Translating it yields CASSEPSGTTDTQYF.

The chain combines TRBV15 with TRBJ2-2; perhaps TRBD1 as D (6 bases). V lost 0 bases and J lost 4, with 9 bases in between. Germline CDR1 is LNHNV and CDR2 is YYDKDF (reference sequence). CDR3 length equals 15 residues. The CDR3: CATSRDGTPTGELFF. The DNA for the CDR3 is TGTGCCACCAGCAGAGACGGGACACCCACCGGGGAGCTGTTTTTT.

This chain joins TRBV29-1 and TRBJ1-5; D is undetermined. The CDR3 totals 13 residues. The ends were cut back, 7 bases at V and 4 bases at J, with 14 bases in the middle. Germline CDR1 is SQVTM and CDR2 is ANQGSEA. The CDR3 coding sequence is TGCAGCGACAACGACGGAATAAATCAGCCCCAGCATTTT. This translates into CSDNDGINQPQHF.